The T cell receptor beta chain under discussion was sequenced for a study of blood T cell repertoires in COVID-19. On the study more broadly: Samples of COVID-19 (acute and convalescent) were obtained from the United States, Italy and Spain.

Participants' own reports of clinical history determined their cohort assignment. CDR1 is ENHRY and CDR2 is SYGVKD in the germline V gene. V lost 4 bases, J lost 6 bases, and 8 bases stayed unmatched. The CDR3 is 15 amino acids. Sequencing used immunoSEQ multiplex PCR; TCRdb keeps in-frame clones, though not all of them. Of a few hundred thousand clones detected, about nine tenths appear once; the ten largest clones hold about 9.5%. Sequencing input: PBMCs or T cells enriched from blood (not recorded which). This receptor was taken from a woman in her thirties or forties who had recovered from COVID-19. The chain has TRBV10-3 and TRBJ2-2; 7 bases match TRBD2. The CDR3 is CAISGLADSSGELFF. DNA for the CDR3: TGTGCCATCAGTGGTCTAGCGGATTCGTCCGGGGAGCTGTTTTTT.